This TCR beta chain was sequenced for a study of cytomegalovirus exposure and HLA in healthy donors. CDR1 is SGHTA and CDR2 is FQGNSA in the germline V gene. The CDR3 is 15 amino acids. Trimming cost V 5 bases and J 4 bases; bases outside gene matches: 10. Findings of the study overall: In a later analysis, common viral pathogens appeared linked to several of the most significant clusters.

Comments on this clone: Its antigen is currently unknown.

The PCR contained 60 Vbeta and 13 Jbeta primers. Data came from immunoSEQ multiplex PCR; TCRdb stores just in-frame clones and leaves some out. Of 100,000 to 150,000 clones listed, around 85% are singletons. The TCR originated in a man aged 18 to 30 in good health and CMV-seropositive. This chain connects TRBV7-2 to TRBJ1-2; 7 bases are a match to TRBD1. Sequenced material: PBMCs. In nucleotides, the CDR3 is TGTGCCAGCAGCACTAAAACAGGGGAGGCCTATGGCTACACCTTC. Translation: CASSTKTGEAYGYTF.